The rows below give T cell receptor beta chains drawn from one sample of a study of shared clonotypes between healthy human individuals. Sequencing used immunoSEQ multiplex PCR; TCRdb keeps in-frame clones, though not all of them. The table has some 2,500,000 clones, 92% seen once. The specimen was naive CD4+ T cells from PBMCs. Receptors originate from a man younger than 35 in good health. Some clones in this sample may be carry-over from other donors' samples. The CDR3 runs from the conserved cysteine through the conserved F or W. A D gene is named only where the DNA matches it firmly. Size values are once, few and many counts, or a class for expanded clones, and some rows have none.

clone_size j_call v_call cdr3_length d_call cdr3_nt cdr3_aa
once TRBJ2-5 TRBV7-3 16 TRBD1 TGTGCCAGCAGCTTAACTCCGACAGGGGGCCAAGAGACCCAGTACTTC CASSLTPTGGQETQYF
NA TRBJ2-1 TRBV6-1 14 TRBD2 TGTGCCAGCATCGCCGGGAGGCCCTACAATGAGCAGTTCTTC CASIAGRPYNEQFF
NA TRBJ1-1 TRBV28 15 NA TGTGCCAGCAGCGCTCCTGGCGTCTTGAACACTGAAGCTTTCTTT CASSAPGVLNTEAFF
NA TRBJ1-3 TRBV28 16 NA TGTGCCAGCAGTCCAGAGGACGGGGTGCATGGAAACACCATATATTTT CASSPEDGVHGNTIYF
NA TRBJ2-1 TRBV5-1 15 NA TGCGCCAGCGGTCCCGGGGACCTTTCCTACAATGAGCAGTTCTTC CASGPGDLSYNEQFF
NA TRBJ2-5 TRBV28 13 NA TGTGCCAGCACCAGGGGAGAGGGGGAGACCCAGTACTTC CASTRGEGETQYF
once TRBJ2-2 TRBV2 16 NA TGTGCCAGCATATCAGGGCCTAATAAGAACACCGGGGAGCTGTTTTTT CASISGPNKNTGELFF
NA TRBJ2-3 TRBV27 16 NA TGTGCCAGCAGTTTTCTGGGTAGCGGTCCCACAGATACGCAGTATTTT CASSFLGSGPTDTQYF
NA TRBJ2-3 TRBV19 13 NA TGTGCCAGTAGTTTCTACCCCGAGGATACGCAGTATTTT CASSFYPEDTQYF
NA TRBJ2-5 TRBV11-3 15 TRBD1 TGTGCCAGCAGCGCAGGGGGACAGGGAGTAGAGACCCAGTACTTC CASSAGGQGVETQYF
NA TRBJ2-1 TRBV7-9 14 TRBD2 TGTGCCAGCACCTCTAGCGGATCCTACAATGAGCAGTTCTTC CASTSSGSYNEQFF
NA TRBJ1-1 TRBV7-3 14 NA TGTGCCAGCAGCGAGGTGGGCCGTAACACTGAAGCTTTCTTT CASSEVGRNTEAFF
NA TRBJ2-5 TRBV29-1 16 NA TGCAGCGTTGAAGATGGGGCACCGCTCGGCCAAGAGACCCAGTACTTC CSVEDGAPLGQETQYF
once TRBJ2-7 TRBV27 15 TRBD1 TGTGCCAGCAGTCCCCCGGGACAGGGAGCCCTCGAGCAGTACTTC CASSPPGQGALEQYF
NA TRBJ2-7 TRBV5-4 13 NA TGTGCCAGCAGCCTCGGGACACGCTACGAGCAGTACTTC CASSLGTRYEQYF
NA TRBJ2-4 TRBV7-3 16 NA TGTGCCAGCAGCTTAAGTGGGACACCGGGGCAAAACATTCAGTACTTC CASSLSGTPGQNIQYF
NA TRBJ2-1 TRBV2 12 NA TGTGCCAGCAGTCTGATACCAAGTGAGCAGTTCTTC CASSLIPSEQFF
NA TRBJ2-5 TRBV11-2 15 NA TGTGCCAGCTGGGCTGCAGGGAAAAGGGGAGAGACCCAGTACTTC CASWAAGKRGETQYF
NA TRBJ1-1 TRBV30 11 NA TGTGCCGGGGGGGAGCAGGAGGAAGCTTTCTTT CAGGEQEEAFF
NA TRBJ2-7 TRBV6-1 16 TRBD2 TGTGCCAGCAGTGAAGGCGCTAGCGGGTTCCCCTACGAGCAGTACTTC CASSEGASGFPYEQYF
NA TRBJ1-2 TRBV7-9 15 NA TGTGCCAGCAGCATTCGGGACGGGATTAACTATGGCTACACCTTC CASSIRDGINYGYTF
NA TRBJ2-7 TRBV15 14 NA TGTGCCACCAGCAAGGCGGGGAGTGTCTACGAGCAGTACTTC CATSKAGSVYEQYF
NA TRBJ2-6 TRBV5-8 17 TRBD1 TGTGCCAGCAGCCCCTGGACAGGGTTGACTGGGGCCAACGTCCTGACTTTC CASSPWTGLTGANVLTF
NA TRBJ2-7 TRBV30 15 TRBD2 TGTGCCTGGAGGTTTCCGGGACTAGCGATCTACGAGCAGTACTTC CAWRFPGLAIYEQYF
NA TRBJ1-1 TRBV5-4 15 NA TGTGCCAGCAGCTTGGGTCGGGAATTCGGCACTGAAGCTTTCTTT CASSLGREFGTEAFF
NA TRBJ1-2 TRBV28 16 NA TGTGCCAGCAGCCCAGAACGCGGCCGCCAGCGGTATGGCTACACCTTC CASSPERGRQRYGYTF
NA TRBJ1-1 TRBV5-4 15 NA TGTGCCAGCAGCCCGATACTCGGGGATCGCACTGAAGCTTTCTTT CASSPILGDRTEAFF
NA TRBJ2-3 TRBV19 15 TRBD2 TGTGCCAGTAGTATCACCCCCTCGAGACTAGCGGGAAGGGATTTT CASSITPSRLAGRDF
NA TRBJ2-7 TRBV7-8 15 TRBD2 TGTGCCAGCAGCGCCCCGGGACTAGCGGTCTACGAGCAGTACTTC CASSAPGLAVYEQYF
once TRBJ2-5 TRBV7-2 17 TRBD2 TGTGCCAGCAGCTTATGGCCAGCGGGAGCGGGTGGGGAGACCCAGTACTTC CASSLWPAGAGGETQYF
NA TRBJ2-3 TRBV28 16 TRBD1 TGTGCCAGCAGACCTAGGGACAGGGGATACACAGATACGCAGTATTTT CASRPRDRGYTDTQYF
NA TRBJ1-5 TRBV28 16 TRBD1 TGTGCCAGCAGTTTCTTTCGGACAGGGTACTTTCAGCCCCAGCATTTT CASSFFRTGYFQPQHF
NA TRBJ1-1 TRBV28 13 NA TGTGCCAGCAGTAGGTTGAGGAACACTGAAGCTTTCTTT CASSRLRNTEAFF
NA TRBJ2-3 TRBV5-4 16 TRBD2 TGTGCCAGCAGCTCTAAAGCGGGATCCAGCACAGATACGCAGTATTTT CASSSKAGSSTDTQYF
NA TRBJ2-2 TRBV6-1 14 NA TGTGCCAGCAGCAAAGACCTGGGGGTAGGGGAGCTGTTTTTT CASSKDLGVGELFF
NA TRBJ1-2 TRBV6-5 12 NA TGTGCCAGCAGTTACGGGGAGAACGGCTACACCTTC CASSYGENGYTF
NA TRBJ2-1 TRBV9 15 TRBD2 TGTGCCAGCAGTGCGGGCGGGAGGGAGTACAATGAGCAGTTCTTC CASSAGGREYNEQFF
NA TRBJ2-3 TRBV7-2 14 NA TGTGCCAGCAGACGAGACAGGACCACAGATACGCAGTATTTT CASRRDRTTDTQYF
NA TRBJ1-1 TRBV2 12 NA TGTGCCAGCAGTCGAATCGGCACTGAAGCTTTCTTT CASSRIGTEAFF
NA TRBJ1-6 TRBV18 14 TRBD1 TGTGCCAGCTCACGACAGGGGGCGAATTCACCCCTCCACTTT CASSRQGANSPLHF
NA TRBJ2-5 TRBV5-1 13 NA TGCGCCAGCACCCGACGAGGGGGAGAGACCCAGTACTTC CASTRRGGETQYF
NA TRBJ2-1 TRBV7-2 12 NA TGTGCCAGCAGCTATGTTTACAATGAGCAGTTCTTC CASSYVYNEQFF
NA TRBJ2-1 TRBV4-3 13 NA TGCGCCAGCAGCCAAGAAATTAGCGGAGGGCAGTTCTTC CASSQEISGGQFF
NA TRBJ1-1 TRBV6-5 13 NA TGTGCCAGCAGTCTAGGGGCTGGCACTGAAGCTTTCTTT CASSLGAGTEAFF